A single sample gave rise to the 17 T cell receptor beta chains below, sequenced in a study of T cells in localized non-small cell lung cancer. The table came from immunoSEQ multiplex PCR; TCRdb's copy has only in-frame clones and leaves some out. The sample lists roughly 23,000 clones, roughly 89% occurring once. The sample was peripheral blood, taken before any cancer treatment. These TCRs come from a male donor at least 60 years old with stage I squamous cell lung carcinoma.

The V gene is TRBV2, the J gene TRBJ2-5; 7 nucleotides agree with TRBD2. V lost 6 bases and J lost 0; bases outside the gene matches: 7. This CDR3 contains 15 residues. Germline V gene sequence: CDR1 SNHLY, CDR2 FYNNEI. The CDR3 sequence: CASRVGGSYQETQYF. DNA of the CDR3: TGTGCCAGCAGGGTGGGGGGGTCGTACCAAGAGACCCAGTACTTC.

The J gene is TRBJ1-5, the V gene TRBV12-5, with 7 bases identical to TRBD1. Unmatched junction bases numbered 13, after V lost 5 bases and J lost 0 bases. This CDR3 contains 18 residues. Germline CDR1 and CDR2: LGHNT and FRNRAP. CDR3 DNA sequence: TGTGCTAGTGGTCCCCTCCTAGACAGGGAGTATAGCAATCAGCCCCAGCATTTT. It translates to CASGPLLDREYSNQPQHF.

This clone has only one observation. CDR3 sequence reads: CASSPDQAPQGNTIYF. The CDR3, as DNA: TGTGCCAGCTCACCGGACCAGGCTCCCCAAGGAAACACCATATATTTT. The chain combines TRBV18 with TRBJ1-3; no definite D call. This CDR3 spans 16 amino acids. V was pared by 3 bases and J by 4 bases, with 16 bases between. Germline CDR1 KGHSH, CDR2 LQKENI.

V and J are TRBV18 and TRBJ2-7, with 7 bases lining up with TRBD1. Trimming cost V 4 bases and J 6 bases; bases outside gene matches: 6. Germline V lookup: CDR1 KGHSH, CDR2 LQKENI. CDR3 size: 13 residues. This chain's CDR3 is CASSQGAPGEQYF. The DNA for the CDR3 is TGTGCCAGCTCACAGGGGGCGCCTGGCGAGCAGTACTTC. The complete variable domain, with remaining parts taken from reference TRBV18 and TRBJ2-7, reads NAGVMQNPRHLVRRRGQEARLRCSPMKGHSHVYWYRQLPEEGLKFMVYLQKENIIDESGMPKERFSAEFPKEGPSILRIQQVVRGDSAAYFCASSQGAPGEQYFGPGTRLTVT.

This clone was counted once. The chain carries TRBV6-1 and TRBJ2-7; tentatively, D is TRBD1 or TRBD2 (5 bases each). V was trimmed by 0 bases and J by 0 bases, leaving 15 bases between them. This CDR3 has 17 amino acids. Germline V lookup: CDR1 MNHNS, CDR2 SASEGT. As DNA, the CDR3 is TGTGCCAGCAGTGAAGCGGGATTCGGGACGGTCTCCTACGAGCAGTACTTC. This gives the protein CASSEAGFGTVSYEQYF.

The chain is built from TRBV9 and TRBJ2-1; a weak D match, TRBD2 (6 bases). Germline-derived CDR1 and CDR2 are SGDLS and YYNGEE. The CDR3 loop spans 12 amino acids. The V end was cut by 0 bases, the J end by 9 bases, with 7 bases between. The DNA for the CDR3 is TGTGCCAGCAGCGTAGGGGGGGTTGAGCAGTTCTTC. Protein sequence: CASSVGGVEQFF.

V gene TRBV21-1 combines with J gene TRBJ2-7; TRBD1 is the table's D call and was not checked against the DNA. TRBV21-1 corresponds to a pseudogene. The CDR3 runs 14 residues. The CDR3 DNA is TGTGCCAGCAGCCTGACAGGCAGCTCCTACGAGCAGTACTTC. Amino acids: CASSLTGSSYEQYF.

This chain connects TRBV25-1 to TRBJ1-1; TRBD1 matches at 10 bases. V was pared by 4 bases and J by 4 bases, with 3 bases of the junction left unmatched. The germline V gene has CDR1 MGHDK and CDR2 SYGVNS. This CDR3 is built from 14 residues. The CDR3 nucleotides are TGTGCCAGCAGTGGACAGGGGGCGGTCACTGAAGCTTTCTTT. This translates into CASSGQGAVTEAFF.

CDR3 region: CASRESDVGYGYTF. CDR3 bases: TGTGCCAGCAGGGAATCGGACGTCGGCTATGGCTACACCTTC. The rearrangement uses TRBV5-4 and TRBJ1-2; D is unresolved. The V end was cut by 5 bases, the J end by 4 bases, with 15 bases between. Germline assignment: CDR1 SGHNT and CDR2 YYREEE (reference sequence). This CDR3 has 14 amino acids.

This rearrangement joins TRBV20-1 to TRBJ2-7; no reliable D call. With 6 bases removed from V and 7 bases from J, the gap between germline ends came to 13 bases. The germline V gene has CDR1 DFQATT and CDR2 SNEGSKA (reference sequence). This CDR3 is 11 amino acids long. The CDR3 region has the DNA TGCAGTGCCTTCCTAATCGGGGAGCAGTACTTC. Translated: CSAFLIGEQYF.

CDR3 in amino acids: CSVEERGRPNTGELFF. CDR3 nucleotide sequence: TGCAGCGTTGAAGAAAGGGGCAGGCCGAACACCGGGGAGCTGTTTTTT. This sequence joins TRBV29-1 and TRBJ2-2; possibly TRBD1 for D (5 bases). Between the trimmed V and J ends, which lost 0 bases and 0 bases, there was a span of 11 bases. This CDR3 spans 16 amino acids. CDR1 and CDR2 (germline): SQVTM, ANQGSEA.

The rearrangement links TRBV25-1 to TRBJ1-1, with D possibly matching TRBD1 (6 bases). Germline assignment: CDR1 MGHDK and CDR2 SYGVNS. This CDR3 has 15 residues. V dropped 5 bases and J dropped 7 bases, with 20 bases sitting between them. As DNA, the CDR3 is TGTGCCAGCAGTTCTAATGTAAAGGGCAGGGGTGAAGCTTTCTTT. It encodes CASSSNVKGRGEAFF.

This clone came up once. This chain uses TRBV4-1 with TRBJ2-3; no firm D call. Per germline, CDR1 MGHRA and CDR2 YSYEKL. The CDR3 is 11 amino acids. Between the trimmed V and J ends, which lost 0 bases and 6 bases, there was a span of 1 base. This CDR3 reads CASSQEDTQYF. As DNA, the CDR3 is TGCGCCAGCAGCCAAGAGGATACGCAGTATTTT.

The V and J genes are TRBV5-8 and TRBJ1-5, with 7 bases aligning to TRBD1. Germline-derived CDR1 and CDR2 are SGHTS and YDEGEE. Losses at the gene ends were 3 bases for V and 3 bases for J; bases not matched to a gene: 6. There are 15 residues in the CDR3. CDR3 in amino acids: CASSSGGQFNQPQHF. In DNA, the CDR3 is TGTGCCAGCAGCTCGGGGGGACAGTTCAATCAGCCCCAGCATTTT.

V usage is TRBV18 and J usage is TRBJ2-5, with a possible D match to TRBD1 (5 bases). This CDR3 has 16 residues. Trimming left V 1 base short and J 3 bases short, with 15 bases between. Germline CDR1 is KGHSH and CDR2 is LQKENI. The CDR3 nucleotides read TGTGCCAGCTCACCACTTCGACAGAACCGAAAAGAGACCCAGTACTTC. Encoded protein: CASSPLRQNRKETQYF. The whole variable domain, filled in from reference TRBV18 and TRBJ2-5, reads NAGVMQNPRHLVRRRGQEARLRCSPMKGHSHVYWYRQLPEEGLKFMVYLQKENIIDESGMPKERFSAEFPKEGPSILRIQQVVRGDSAAYFCASSPLRQNRKETQYFGPGTRLLVL.

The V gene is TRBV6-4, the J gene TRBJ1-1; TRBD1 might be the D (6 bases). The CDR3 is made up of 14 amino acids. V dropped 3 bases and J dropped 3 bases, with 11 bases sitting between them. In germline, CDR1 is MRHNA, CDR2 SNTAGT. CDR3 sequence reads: CASSEQGSHTEAFF. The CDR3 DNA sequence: TGTGCCAGCAGTGAACAGGGCAGTCACACTGAAGCTTTCTTT.

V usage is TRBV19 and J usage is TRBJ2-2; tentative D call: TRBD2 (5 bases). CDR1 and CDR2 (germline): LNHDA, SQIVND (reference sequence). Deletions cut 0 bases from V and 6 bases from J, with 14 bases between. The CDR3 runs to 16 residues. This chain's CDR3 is CASSIDRGFFSGELFF. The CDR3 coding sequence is TGTGCCAGTAGTATAGATCGGGGTTTCTTTTCCGGGGAGCTGTTTTTT.